This T cell receptor (beta chain) was profiled in a study of sequential checkpoint blockade in melanoma. Background on the study: Arm A got nivolumab then ipilimumab; arm B the reverse, 1:1.

The repertoire was sequenced with immunoSEQ multiplex PCR; TCRdb's copy has only in-frame clones and lacks some. The sample holds 37,000 or so clones, around 32% seen once. As for treatment: randomized to nivolumab then ipilimumab (arm A) or the reverse (arm B). Looked up from germline, CDR1 is LNHDA and CDR2 is SQIVND (reference sequence). V dropped 3 bases and J dropped 0; count of bases not matched to a gene: 1. The CDR3 contains 15 residues. The chain is built from TRBV19 and TRBJ2-2; TRBD1 matches 7 bases. This TCR derives from a human donor with melanoma. This sample comprised tumor tissue (inferred from file names), obtained from a patient given nivolumab and ipilimumab in sequence. CDR3 amino acids: CASSIQGANTGELFF. The CDR3 DNA reads TGTGCCAGTAGTATCCAGGGGGCGAACACCGGGGAGCTGTTTTTT.